The 21 T cell receptor beta chains below were found in one sample sequenced in a study of blood T cell repertoires in COVID-19. Sequencing used immunoSEQ multiplex PCR; TCRdb keeps in-frame clones, though not all of them. The data show 200,000 to 250,000 clones, with 86% seen just once and under 2% held by the top ten. Source material: peripheral blood. The receptors shown here come from a woman in her fifties or sixties who had recovered from COVID-19.

The chain combines TRBV19 with TRBJ2-5; D is perhaps TRBD2 (6 bases). This CDR3 comprises 13 residues. V gave up 5 bases and J gave up 6 bases, with 13 bases separating them. The germline CDR1 and CDR2 sequences are LNHDA and SQIVND (reference sequence). CDR3 sequence: CASSFALAKTQYF. The CDR3 bases are TGTGCCAGTAGTTTCGCACTAGCCAAGACCCAGTACTTC.

The V and J genes are TRBV2 and TRBJ1-6, with D tentatively TRBD1 (5 bases). Trimming pared 6 bases from V and 0 bases from J, leaving 9 bases between. The CDR3 has 15 residues. Germline CDR1 reads SNHLY; CDR2 reads FYNNEI. CDR3 residues: CASSGGASYNSPLHF. The CDR3 region has the DNA TGTGCCAGCAGCGGTGGGGCCTCCTATAATTCACCCCTCCACTTT.

The chain carries TRBV28 and TRBJ1-3, with TRBD1 matching over 10 bases. The CDR3 contains 17 residues. Trimming took 3 bases from V and 0 from J; bases not matched to a gene: 5. Germline lookup yields CDR1 MDHEN and CDR2 SYDVKM. The DNA for the CDR3 is TGTGCCAGCAGTTTCCTGACAGGGGGCTTCTCTGGAAACACCATATATTTT. This sequence encodes CASSFLTGGFSGNTIYF.

V usage is TRBV5-1 and J usage is TRBJ1-2; D gene unclear. V lost 3 bases, J lost 2 bases, and 14 bases lay in between. Germline loops: CDR1 SGHRS, CDR2 YFSETQ. This CDR3 spans 15 amino acids. The DNA of the CDR3 is TGCGCCAGCAGCTCCTTCGGGTCCGGGAACTATGGCTACACCTTC. It encodes CASSSFGSGNYGYTF.

V and J are TRBV9 and TRBJ2-7; 13 bases map to TRBD2. The germline CDR1 and CDR2 sequences are SGDLS and YYNGEE. J gave up 4 bases and V 0 bases, and 4 bases lay outside the gene matches. The CDR3 totals 16 residues. This CDR3 reads CASSVGLAGGLYEQYF. In nucleotides, the CDR3 is TGTGCCAGCAGCGTAGGACTAGCGGGGGGCCTTTACGAGCAGTACTTC.

V usage is TRBV6-6 and J usage is TRBJ2-3; D is perhaps TRBD2 (6 bases). The CDR3 is 15 amino acids. The germline CDR1 and CDR2 sequences are MNHNY and SVGAGI (reference sequence). V lost 0 bases and J 5 bases, leaving 12 bases between the germline ends. The CDR3 spells CASSYSRDLGDTQYF. The CDR3 nucleotides read TGTGCCAGCAGTTACTCGAGGGACTTAGGAGATACGCAGTATTTT.

This clone has a handful of counts. This chain joins TRBV6-2 or TRBV6-3 and TRBJ1-6; 9 bases agree with TRBD1. This CDR3 has 19 amino acids. The V segment lost 2 bases and the J segment 3 bases; nucleotides outside the gene matches: 11. The germline CDR1 and CDR2 sequences are MNHEY and SVGEGT. The CDR3 coding sequence is TGTGCCAGCAGTTACGCCGACCGGGACAGGGTTCTCTATAATTCACCCCTCCACTTT. It encodes CASSYADRDRVLYNSPLHF.

The rearrangement uses TRBV21-1 and TRBJ1-3; the D call TRBD1 from the table was never checked on the DNA. TRBV21-1 is annotated as a pseudogene. The CDR3 is made up of 17 amino acids. DNA for the CDR3: TGTGCCAGCAGCAACGCGACAGGGCAGGGGCGTGGAAACACCATATATTTT. This sequence encodes CASSNATGQGRGNTIYF.

The chain is built from TRBV15 and TRBJ2-3, with 9 bases matching TRBD1. Germline-derived CDR1 and CDR2 are LNHNV and YYDKDF (reference sequence). This CDR3 is built from 17 residues. J gave up 2 bases and V 3 bases, and 9 bases lay outside the gene matches. For the CDR3, the DNA is TGTGCCACCAGCAGCCCCCGGACAGGGGCCAACACAGATACGCAGTATTTT. Amino acids: CATSSPRTGANTDTQYF.

The chain has TRBV11-3 and TRBJ2-1, with 10 bases lining up with TRBD1. This CDR3 spans 17 amino acids. Losses at the gene ends were 0 bases for V and 6 bases for J; bases not matched to a gene: 8. In germline, CDR1 is SGHNT, CDR2 YENEEA. The CDR3 loop is CASSLDPAGTGVNEQFF. DNA for the CDR3: TGTGCCAGCAGCTTAGATCCCGCCGGGACAGGGGTCAATGAGCAGTTCTTC.

The rearrangement uses TRBV4-1 and TRBJ1-3; TRBD1 aligns across 12 bases. The junction had 8 bases not matched to a gene; V was cut back by 5 bases and J by 0 bases. There are 18 residues in the CDR3. CDR1 MGHRA and CDR2 YSYEKL come from the germline V gene. In nucleotides, the CDR3 is TGCGCCAGCAGCTCCGGGACAGGGGGCCCTCTCTCTGGAAACACCATATATTTT. Protein sequence: CASSSGTGGPLSGNTIYF.

This clone was counted once. The J gene is TRBJ2-6, the V gene TRBV28; TRBD2 matches at 7 bases. This CDR3 has 15 residues. Germline trimming cut 7 bases from V and 1 base from J; bases unmatched to any gene: 4. The germline V gene encodes CDR1 MDHEN and CDR2 SYDVKM. CDR3 residues: CASTRGGSGANVLTF. In DNA form, the CDR3 reads TGTGCCAGCACCCGGGGAGGGTCTGGGGCCAACGTCCTGACTTTC.

This chain connects TRBV6-5 to TRBJ1-6; maybe TRBD1 (5 bases). CDR1 is MNHEY and CDR2 is SVGAGI in the germline V gene. This CDR3 contains 15 residues. The V gene lost 2 bases and the J gene lost 9 bases, with 14 bases spanning the gap. The CDR3: CASSYRQGIGSPLHF. CDR3 sequence (DNA): TGTGCCAGCAGTTACCGGCAGGGAATCGGTTCACCCCTCCACTTT.

The chain uses TRBV19 and TRBJ2-1; D is undetermined. Per the germline V gene, CDR1 is LNHDA and CDR2 is SQIVND (reference sequence). The CDR3 has 13 amino acids. Trimming stripped 4 bases from V and 2 bases from J, with 6 bases between. CDR3 sequence reads: CASSSAAYNEQFF. The CDR3 coding sequence is TGTGCCAGTAGTAGCGCGGCCTACAATGAGCAGTTCTTC.

J is TRBJ1-1 and V is TRBV15; 8 bases are shared with TRBD1. V shed 8 bases, J shed 3 bases, and the junction held 5 bases outside the gene matches. This CDR3 has 13 residues. The V gene's germline CDR1 is LNHNV and CDR2 YYDKDF (reference sequence). The CDR3, as DNA: TGTGCCACCGGGCTACAGGGGGACACTGAAGCTTTCTTT. Its translation is CATGLQGDTEAFF.

V usage is TRBV5-1 and J usage is TRBJ2-7, with D perhaps TRBD2 (6 bases). Germline CDR1 SGHRS, CDR2 YFSETQ. V dropped 4 bases and J dropped 3 bases, with 11 bases sitting between them. The CDR3 spans 13 residues. The CDR3 is CASSGGNGYEQYF. DNA for the CDR3: TGCGCCAGCAGCGGGGGGAACGGCTACGAGCAGTACTTC.

V and J are TRBV29-1 and TRBJ2-2; 8 positions match TRBD1. Losses at the gene ends were 6 bases for V and 4 bases for J; bases not matched to a gene: 10. The CDR3 spans 15 residues. Germline values: CDR1 SQVTM, CDR2 ANQGSEA. Here the CDR3 reads CSVVGSTGGTGELFF. CDR3 coding DNA: TGCAGCGTCGTGGGGTCCACAGGGGGCACCGGGGAGCTGTTTTTT.

This clone was counted only a few times. The rearrangement joins TRBV18 to TRBJ1-5; possibly TRBD1 for D (5 bases). The germline V and J ends were trimmed by 2 bases and 0 bases, with 14 bases remaining between them. This CDR3 region has 17 residues. Germline assignment: CDR1 KGHSH and CDR2 LQKENI. CDR3 bases: TGTGCCAGCTCACCATCCAGGGCCGATTATAGCAATCAGCCCCAGCATTTT. It is translated as CASSPSRADYSNQPQHF.

V is TRBV6-4 and J is TRBJ2-2; D not resolved. V was shortened by 9 bases and J by 5 bases, with 4 bases between the two germline ends. Germline V lookup: CDR1 MRHNA, CDR2 SNTAGT. The CDR3 sequence is 10 residues long. The CDR3 DNA is TGTGCCAGTACAACCGGGGAGCTGTTTTTT. Translation: CASTTGELFF.

The V gene is TRBV19, the J gene TRBJ1-5; unclear D gene. Germline loops: CDR1 LNHDA, CDR2 SQIVND (reference sequence). The CDR3 totals 12 residues. V gave up 6 bases and J gave up 11 bases, with 14 bases separating them. The CDR3 sequence is CASSIIHGTQHF. CDR3 in DNA: TGTGCCAGTAGCATCATACACGGGACCCAGCATTTT.

The J gene is TRBJ2-1, the V gene TRBV7-8; 7 bases are a match to TRBD2. The germline gives CDR1 SGHVS, CDR2 FQNEAQ. V was pared by 5 bases and J by 11 bases, with 15 bases of the junction left unmatched. This CDR3 contains 15 residues. The CDR3 nucleotides read TGTGCCAGCAGCCCCACCGGGACTACTATCGAACAGCAGTTCTTC. It encodes CASSPTGTTIEQQFF.